The present TCR beta chain was sequenced within a study of molecular identifiers for immune sequencing clone quantification. Study-level findings and limits: Detectable among some 950,000 naive cells, according to reports, was Jurkat TCR RNA spiked in from one cell.

Trimming removed 3 bases at V and 4 bases at J, with 19 bases between. Germline V gene sequence: CDR1 MNHEY, CDR2 SMNVEV (reference sequence). The CDR3 runs 16 residues. Comments on this clonotype: What it binds is unknown.

TCRdb used MiXCR to reprocess the PCR reads, holding one entry per CDR3 protein. The table lists 75,000 to 95,000 distinct CDR3 sequences, roughly 25% of them singletons. The receptor was derived from a human donor in good health. Some libraries in this study had Jurkat cell RNA spiked in. The chain employs TRBV27 and TRBJ2-7, with a possible D match to TRBD1 (6 bases). The sequenced sample consisted of naive CD8+ T cells from blood, with Jurkat cell RNA spiked in. Subset in this sample: FACS-sorted CD8+CD4-CCR7+CD45RA+ naive T cells. The CDR3 DNA sequence: TGTGCCAGCAGTTTGGGAACAGGGTTAATCTGGTACGAGCAGTACTTC. As protein: CASSLGTGLIWYEQYF.